The 30 T cell receptor beta chains below were found in one sample sequenced in a study of control samples from healthy donors and cancer patients (dated by TCRdb to about 2020). Preparation of the library involved the immunoSEQ multiplex PCR assay. TCRdb mirrors the immuneACCESS table, restricted to in-frame sequences. Some clones are absent from its copies; in checked studies, under half trace to an unresolved V gene, and the reason for the others is unknown. The sample contains 170,000 or so clones, more than 85% of them found a single time. Around 2% of the sample lies in the top ten. The specimen was blood. These receptors originate from a middle-aged woman in good health.

The rearrangement joins TRBV5-4 to TRBJ1-1; possible D gene TRBD1, 5 bases. V shed 0 bases and J shed 1 base, with 7 bases lying between them. The CDR3 totals 14 residues. Germline CDR1 is SGHNT and CDR2 is YYREEE (reference sequence). This CDR3 reads CASSLGTTNTEAFF. Here the CDR3 DNA reads TGTGCCAGCAGCTTGGGGACAACGAACACTGAAGCTTTCTTT.

The chain couples TRBV5-6 to TRBJ1-2, with D possibly TRBD1 on 6 matching bases. Germline CDR1 and CDR2: SGHDT and YYEEEE. There are 13 residues in the CDR3. Trimming removed 2 bases at V and 6 bases at J, with 11 bases between. The CDR3 DNA reads TGTGCCAGCAGCTTCCAGGGGTGGAATGGCTACACCTTC. Translated: CASSFQGWNGYTF. The complete variable domain, with remaining parts taken from reference TRBV5-6 and TRBJ1-2, reads DAGVTQSPTHLIKTRGQQVTLRCSPKSGHDTVSWYQQALGQGPQFIFQYYEEEERQRGNFPDRFSGHQFPNYSSELNVNALLLGDSALYLCASSFQGWNGYTFGSGTRLTVV.

The V gene is TRBV5-4, the J gene TRBJ2-6, with a possible D match to TRBD1 (6 bases). Germline assignment: CDR1 SGHNT and CDR2 YYREEE (reference sequence). Deletions cut 0 bases from V and 12 bases from J, with 19 bases between. The CDR3 length is 16 residues. The CDR3 reads CASSLGPLDRPPVLTF. In DNA, the CDR3 is TGTGCCAGCAGCTTGGGCCCCCTTGACAGGCCCCCCGTCCTGACTTTC.

This rearrangement joins TRBV6-6 to TRBJ1-1, with D unclear. Deletions cut 5 bases from V and 0 bases from J, with 19 bases between. The germline gives CDR1 MNHNY, CDR2 SVGAGI (reference sequence). This CDR3 spans 17 amino acids. The CDR3 sequence: CASSPQRGRTMNTEAFF. CDR3 bases: TGTGCCAGCAGTCCCCAGCGGGGTAGGACCATGAACACTGAAGCTTTCTTT.

The V and J genes are TRBV19 and TRBJ2-3, with D unresolved. The V gene's germline CDR1 is LNHDA and CDR2 SQIVND (reference sequence). CDR3 length: 15 residues. With 4 bases removed from V and 0 bases from J, the gap between germline ends came to 11 bases. CDR3 loop: CASSSLLLSTDTQYF. The CDR3, as DNA: TGTGCCAGTAGTAGCCTACTACTAAGCACAGATACGCAGTATTTT.

The rearrangement uses TRBV7-2 and TRBJ1-4; D ambiguous. Germline V gene sequence: CDR1 SGHTA, CDR2 FQGNSA. Trimming removed 1 base at V and 3 bases at J, with 9 bases between. This CDR3 is 15 amino acids long. CDR3 amino acids: CASSLGAPANEKLFF. In DNA, the CDR3 is TGTGCCAGCAGCTTAGGGGCCCCGGCTAATGAAAAACTGTTTTTT.

The chain employs TRBV5-4 and TRBJ2-3, with TRBD2 identical over 8 bases. The germline V gene encodes CDR1 SGHNT and CDR2 YYREEE (reference sequence). This CDR3 is 15 amino acids long. With V trimmed by 1 base and J by 4 bases, 5 bases remained unmatched. CDR3 DNA sequence: TGTGCCAGCAGCTTGCCGGGGGGGCTTCCAGATACGCAGTATTTT. This encodes CASSLPGGLPDTQYF.

The chain uses TRBV18 and TRBJ1-5; D uncertain. Looked up from germline, CDR1 is KGHSH and CDR2 is LQKENI. The CDR3 length is 15 residues. Trimming shortened V by 3 bases and J by 0 bases, and 9 bases separated the two germline ends. The DNA of the CDR3 is TGTGCCAGCTCACCCCGGGGAGATAGCAATCAGCCCCAGCATTTT. Protein product: CASSPRGDSNQPQHF.

V usage is TRBV4-1 and J usage is TRBJ2-7; D is unresolved. V was trimmed by 3 bases and J by 3 bases, leaving 15 bases between them. Germline V gene lookup returns CDR1 MGHRA and CDR2 YSYEKL. The CDR3 is made up of 15 amino acids. The CDR3 DNA reads TGCGCCAGCAGCCAGATGGAGTTGGAGCTCTACGAGCAGTACTTC. This translates into CASSQMELELYEQYF.

This clone was seen once. The chain joins TRBV4-1 to TRBJ2-3; 7 positions match TRBD2. The germline V gene encodes CDR1 MGHRA and CDR2 YSYEKL. The CDR3 totals 15 residues. Trimming took 0 bases from V and 4 from J; bases not matched to a gene: 4. CDR3 nucleotides: TGCGCCAGCAGCCAAGAGTACCTAGCGGCAGATACGCAGTATTTT. The encoded protein is CASSQEYLAADTQYF.

The V and J genes are TRBV21-1 and TRBJ1-1. TRBV21-1 is classified as a pseudogene. This CDR3 is 15 amino acids long. The CDR3 bases are TGTGCCAGCAGCAAAGCCCCGGGAGGTGGCACTGAAGCTTTCTTT. It yields the protein CASSKAPGGGTEAFF.

The chain is built from TRBV24-1 and TRBJ2-3; D not certain. The CDR3 is 11 residues long. V lost 1 base and J 10 bases, leaving 5 bases between the germline ends. The V gene's germline CDR1 is KGHDR and CDR2 SFDVKD. CDR3 region: CATSDLIAQYF. For the CDR3, the DNA is TGTGCCACCAGTGATTTAATCGCGCAGTATTTT.

The J gene is TRBJ2-3, the V gene TRBV19; 7 bases align to TRBD2. The CDR3 covers 16 residues. Germline trimming cut 5 bases from V and 7 bases from J; bases unmatched to any gene: 15. Germline V gene data show CDR1 as LNHDA and CDR2 as SQIVND (reference sequence). For the CDR3, the DNA is TGTGCCAGTAGTGAGGACGTGCGGGGGAGTCGAAATACGCAGTATTTT. Translating gives CASSEDVRGSRNTQYF.

The genes are TRBV7-2 and TRBJ2-5; tentative D call: TRBD2 (5 bases). The CDR3 has 15 residues. The ends were cut back, 4 bases at V and 9 bases at J, with 21 bases in the middle. The germline CDR1 and CDR2 sequences are SGHTA and FQGNSA. The CDR3 reads CASSSAAPISGAQYF. The CDR3 DNA sequence: TGTGCCAGCAGCTCCGCGGCTCCGATCTCCGGGGCCCAGTACTTC. Filled out from reference TRBV7-2 and TRBJ2-5, the complete variable domain reads GAGVSQSPSNKVTEKGKDVELRCDPISGHTALYWYRQSLGQGLEFLIYFQGNSAPDKSGLPSDRFSAERTGGSVSTLTIQRTQQEDSAVYLCASSSAAPISGAQYFGPGTRLLVL.

J is TRBJ2-3 and V is TRBV3-1 (or the pseudogene TRBV3-2); D remains ambiguous. V was pared by 0 bases and J by 0 bases, with 10 bases between. The CDR3 extends over 16 amino acids. The V gene's germline CDR1 is LGHDT and CDR2 YNNKEL (reference sequence). The CDR3 nucleotides read TGTGCCAGCAGCCAAGATGCCGCCCCTAGCACAGATACGCAGTATTTT. Translated: CASSQDAAPSTDTQYF.

The J gene is TRBJ2-5, the V gene TRBV3-1 (or the pseudogene TRBV3-2); D might be TRBD1 (5 bases). CDR3 size: 14 residues. The germline V gene encodes CDR1 LGHDT and CDR2 YNNKEL (reference sequence). V was trimmed by 3 bases and J by 2 bases, leaving 10 bases between them. For the CDR3, the DNA is TGTGCCAGCAGCCAGGGGCCGGAACAAGAGACCCAGTACTTC. It translates to CASSQGPEQETQYF.

The CDR3 DNA sequence: TGTGCAAGTCGCTTAGGATTCGGGGGCGACGTTAACTATGGCTACACCTTC. Residues: CASRLGFGGDVNYGYTF. The gene calls are TRBV12-2 and TRBJ1-2. TRBV12-2 is deemed a pseudogene. CDR3 length: 17 residues.

The chain couples TRBV2 to TRBJ2-1; a possible D gene is TRBD1 (5 bases). With 5 bases removed from V and 6 bases from J, the gap between germline ends came to 14 bases. Germline V gene sequence: CDR1 SNHLY, CDR2 FYNNEI. The CDR3 spans 14 residues. The CDR3 DNA reads as TGTGCCAGCAGTCGCACCCTCCAGGGCAATGAGCAGTTCTTC. Its translation: CASSRTLQGNEQFF.

This clone was seen a single time. The CDR3 DNA reads as TGCGCCAGCAGCCCATCCGGAAACACCATATATTTT. Amino acids: CASSPSGNTIYF. The chain links TRBV4-1 to TRBJ1-3; D uncertain. Germline V CDR1 and CDR2: MGHRA, YSYEKL. Trimming stripped 4 bases from V and 4 bases from J, with 5 bases between. This CDR3 spans 12 amino acids.

J is TRBJ2-7 and V is TRBV11-2; tentatively, D is TRBD1 or TRBD2 (7 bases each). There are 14 residues in the CDR3. Germline V gene sequence: CDR1 SGHAT, CDR2 FQNNGV. V dropped 5 bases and J dropped 2 bases, with 13 bases sitting between them. CDR3 region: CASSGRDSPYEQYF. CDR3 DNA sequence: TGTGCCAGCAGCGGGAGGGACAGCCCCTACGAGCAGTACTTC.

The V call is TRBV6-6, the J call TRBJ2-1; D unresolved. This CDR3 region has 13 residues. CDR1 MNHNY and CDR2 SVGAGI come from the germline V gene (reference sequence). Trimming took 11 bases from V and 0 from J, leaving 11 bases between them. CDR3: CAEAESSYNEQFF. CDR3 DNA: TGTGCCGAGGCGGAGAGCTCCTACAATGAGCAGTTCTTC.

The chain carries TRBV6-4 and TRBJ1-4; D ambiguous. Trimming stripped 7 bases from V and 5 bases from J, with 11 bases between. This CDR3 has 13 residues. Germline CDR1 MRHNA, CDR2 SNTAGT. The CDR3 DNA follows: TGTGCCAGCACGTGGGTAAAGAATGAAAAACTGTTTTTT. Translation: CASTWVKNEKLFF.

The V gene is TRBV4-1, the J gene TRBJ1-2; 9 nucleotides match TRBD1. J lost 3 bases, V lost 4 bases, and 6 bases had no gene match. The CDR3 consists of 15 residues. Germline CDR1 and CDR2: MGHRA and YSYEKL. CDR3 sequence: CASSPLDRGDYGYTF. CDR3 sequence (DNA): TGCGCCAGCAGCCCATTGGACAGGGGAGACTATGGCTACACCTTC.

The chain recombines TRBV7-9 with TRBJ1-1; the D is unclear. Germline V gene lookup returns CDR1 SEHNR and CDR2 FQNEAQ (reference sequence). The CDR3 has 12 residues. V lost 1 base and J 6 bases, leaving 6 bases between the germline ends. This CDR3 reads CASSLETPEAFF. Here the CDR3 DNA reads TGTGCCAGCAGCTTAGAAACCCCTGAAGCTTTCTTT.

The rearrangement joins TRBV20-1 to TRBJ1-1, with 7 nucleotides matching TRBD1. V was pared by 7 bases and J by 6 bases, with 5 bases of the junction left unmatched. CDR1 and CDR2 (germline): DFQATT, SNEGSKA (reference sequence). This CDR3 is 11 amino acids long. The CDR3 loop reads CSVEGAAEAFF. The CDR3 bases are TGCAGTGTGGAGGGGGCGGCTGAAGCTTTCTTT.

V usage is TRBV9 and J usage is TRBJ2-7; D may correspond to TRBD1 or TRBD2 (5 bases each). Germline loops: CDR1 SGDLS, CDR2 YYNGEE. CDR3 size: 15 residues. V was trimmed by 4 bases and J by 2 bases, leaving 16 bases between them. CDR3 residues: CASSPGTALTYEQYF. CDR3 sequence (DNA): TGTGCCAGCAGCCCAGGGACGGCCTTGACCTACGAGCAGTACTTC.

The chain combines TRBV10-3 with TRBJ1-4; 10 bases are a match to TRBD1. Germline V gives CDR1 ENHRY, CDR2 SYGVKD. V was clipped by 2 bases and J by 9 bases; unmatched bases: 9. CDR3 length: 16 amino acids. The CDR3: CAISEEQTGGNQKLFF. CDR3 DNA: TGTGCCATCAGTGAGGAACAGACAGGGGGCAATCAAAAACTGTTTTTT.

V and J are TRBV11-2 and TRBJ2-1; 8 bases agree with TRBD2. After removal of 1 base from V and 10 bases from J, the junction contained 9 bases not matched to a gene. Germline loops: CDR1 SGHAT, CDR2 FQNNGV. The length of the CDR3 is 15 residues. DNA for the CDR3: TGTGCCAGCAGCTTAGGCGGGGGGAGGGCCTGGGAGCAGTTCTTC. Its translation: CASSLGGGRAWEQFF.

This rearrangement joins TRBV7-8 to TRBJ2-2; 7 bases are a match to TRBD1. V shed 5 bases, J shed 0 bases, and the junction held 3 bases outside the gene matches. This CDR3 has 15 amino acids. Germline V CDR1 and CDR2: SGHVS, FQNEAQ. The CDR3 DNA reads as TGTGCCAGCAGCCTGACAGGGCCGAACACCGGGGAGCTGTTTTTT. It translates to CASSLTGPNTGELFF. Drawing the rest from reference TRBV7-8 and TRBJ2-2, the complete variable domain is GAGVSQSPRYKVAKRGQDVALRCDPISGHVSLFWYQQALGQGPEFLTYFQNEAQLDKSGLPSDRFFAERPEGSVSTLKIQRTQQEDSAVYLCASSLTGPNTGELFFGEGSRLTVL.

This sequence joins TRBV4-2 and TRBJ2-5; no reliable D call. Germline-derived CDR1 and CDR2 are LGHNA and YNFKEQ. This CDR3 spans 12 amino acids. Trimming removed 0 bases from V and 5 bases from J, with 4 bases in between. The CDR3 region has the DNA TGTGCCAGCAGCCAAGATAAGGAGACCCAGTACTTC. Its translation: CASSQDKETQYF.